Sequencing of this T cell receptor (beta chain) was carried out in a study of T-cell memory formation after mild COVID-19. Points from the study as a whole: Day 15 to 85 contracting clones showed balanced CD4/CD8; later expanders leaned CD4+.

This clonotype was picked up many times. What it binds is not known. This CDR3 spans 15 amino acids. From germline, CDR1 is SGHRS and CDR2 YFSETQ. Trimming left V 0 bases short and J 0 bases short, with 7 bases between. TCRdb re-analysed the 5' RACE reads in MiXCR, keeping a single row per CDR3 protein. The sample lists a few hundred thousand distinct CDR3 sequences; about 16% were seen once. Sequencing was performed on PBMCs or a T cell subset sorted from them (not recorded which). This sequence joins TRBV5-1 and TRBJ2-1; D uncertain. This TCR was recovered from a young man who had mild COVID-19 (a few samples of this study predate the infection). Cell type and time point are not known. CDR3 in DNA: TGCGCCAGCAGCTTGGACGGGTTCTCCTACAATGAGCAGTTCTTC. Its translation is CASSLDGFSYNEQFF.